This is a list of T cell receptor beta chains from one sample in a study of blood T cell repertoires in COVID-19. The data were produced by immunoSEQ multiplex PCR, yet TCRdb's version contains in-frame clones alone and is incomplete. Among about 430,000 clones, roughly 88% were seen once, and the ten largest hold 0.95% to 1%. Sequenced sample: PBMCs or T cells enriched from blood (not recorded which). All receptors come from a woman under 40 with acute COVID-19. CDR3s leave out the opening cysteine and the closing phenylalanine or tryptophan. Size is omitted from some rows. Given values are once, few, many or a class for expanded clones.

TRBV27	15	NA	TRBJ1-2	ASSLVGRGRRFNGYT
TRBV5-1	13	NA	TRBJ2-1	ASHDPTFANNEQF
TRBV12-3/TRBV12-4	10	NA	TRBJ2-7	ASSLTGYEQY
TRBV6-5	12	NA	TRBJ1-2	ASSYSTQGVGYT
TRBV12-3/TRBV12-4	11	NA	TRBJ2-1	ATLQGLGNEQF
TRBV5-5	13	NA	TRBJ1-2	ASSLAGSRGYGYT
TRBV21-1	12	NA	TRBJ1-2	ASSESGGDYGYT
TRBV6-4	12	NA	TRBJ2-5	ASSVGQGEETQY
TRBV29-1	12	NA	TRBJ1-1	STRTGTTNTEAF
TRBV5-1	13	NA	TRBJ2-1	ASSLARTGYNEQF
TRBV12-3/TRBV12-4	11	few	TRBJ1-6	ASSLGPRSPLH
TRBV2	12	NA	TRBJ1-6	AFRGLSYNSPLH
TRBV5-1	12	few	TRBJ1-2	ASSLRPRGDGYT
TRBV4-1	14	NA	TRBJ2-5	ASSHPIAGGLETQY
TRBV6-5	11	few	TRBJ1-3	ASQQGSGNTIY
TRBV10-3	11	NA	TRBJ2-3	AISESFPDTQY
TRBV9	16	once	TRBJ2-3	ASSLQPLAGGRTDTQY
TRBV7-9	10	once	TRBJ1-2	ASSPTGYGYT
TRBV30	9	NA	TRBJ2-2	AQGKAGELF
TRBV5-6	14	NA	TRBJ2-2	ASQNWGGGPSGELF
TRBV6-1	11	NA	TRBJ1-5	ASTTGLGQPQH
TRBV10-3	9	NA	TRBJ2-7	AISGTGAQY
TRBV23-1	14	NA	TRBJ1-1	ASSQSRAGKLTEAF
TRBV7-8	14	NA	TRBJ1-1	ASSRRQDLMNTEAF
TRBV9	12	NA	TRBJ1-5	ASSVWRSNQPQH
TRBV3-1/TRBV3-2	12	NA	TRBJ1-6	ASSLGTANSPLH
TRBV30	12	NA	TRBJ1-4	AWTPGTTGEKLF
TRBV2	11	NA	TRBJ1-1	ASTGLGGTEAF
TRBV5-1	13	NA	TRBJ2-1	ASSLTRGGLREQF
TRBV2	14	few	TRBJ2-5	ASSDEERGGAETQY
TRBV7-2	13	NA	TRBJ2-2	ASSFAGGETGELF
TRBV29-1	13	NA	TRBJ2-3	SVSTGTGDTDTQY
TRBV10-3	13	once	TRBJ2-3	AIRRLAGSTDTQY
TRBV4-1	14	NA	TRBJ2-3	ASSQDLSGGTDTQY
TRBV11-1	13	NA	TRBJ1-1	ASSSPPTSSTEAF
TRBV29-1	10	NA	TRBJ1-2	SASGFNYGYT
TRBV7-3	14	NA	TRBJ1-2	ASSFGNRHYNYGYT
TRBV5-1	13	NA	TRBJ1-4	ASSLNRGISEKLF
TRBV18	11	NA	TRBJ2-3	ASSPPSADTQY
TRBV4-1	13	NA	TRBJ2-2	ASSHRDSLMGELF
TRBV4-2	14	NA	TRBJ1-3	ASSQVQGNGGNTIY
TRBV2	11	NA	TRBJ2-1	ASSGDSYNEQF
TRBV5-1	14	NA	TRBJ1-1	ASSSQGSLMNTEAF
TRBV27	14	NA	TRBJ2-3	ASRSLAGGRTDTQY
TRBV3-1/TRBV3-2	12	NA	TRBJ2-1	ASSARDRFVEQF
TRBV3-1/TRBV3-2	14	NA	TRBJ2-1	ASSQDLASGYNEQF
TRBV5-6	13	NA	TRBJ1-6	ASSLQGSHNSPLH
TRBV14	15	NA	TRBJ2-3	ASSQEMTGGRADTQY
TRBV19	10	NA	TRBJ1-5	ASLGPPEPQH
TRBV24-1	15	NA	TRBJ2-7	ATSDLFVEGLSYEQY
TRBV11-2	12	NA	TRBJ2-2	ASSPQGFTGELF
TRBV29-1	11	few	TRBJ1-5	SVGTGRNQPQH
TRBV19	11	NA	TRBJ1-2	ASSIGGGRGYT